The sample holds many counts of the clone carrying this T cell receptor beta chain. Its antigen is unknown. This entry comes from a study of T-cell memory formation after mild COVID-19. Overall study: The two donors had largely donor-specific TCR clusters.

This CDR3 contains 15 residues. V shed 6 bases, J shed 4 bases, and the junction held 10 bases outside the gene matches. Germline-derived CDR1 and CDR2 are ENHRY and SYGVKD. Notes on the study in general: There was a balanced CD4/CD8 profile in clones contracting day 15 to 85, and later expanders leaned CD4+.

Each CDR3 protein is one row after TCRdb ran MiXCR on the 5' RACE reads. This sample carries 30,000 to 35,000 distinct CDR3 sequences, around a fifth of them seen once, and the ten largest clones take roughly 1.4%. This TCR was recovered from an adult who had mild COVID-19 (a few samples of this study predate the infection). Cell type and time point are not known. The chain couples TRBV10-3 to TRBJ2-5; 8 positions match TRBD1. Sequencing was done on a sample of PBMCs or a T cell subset sorted from them (not recorded which). CDR3: CAISERTGTGETQYF. For the CDR3, the DNA is TGTGCCATCAGCGAGAGGACAGGGACGGGAGAGACCCAGTACTTC.